In this sample, the clone carrying this T cell receptor (beta chain) turned up a few times. The antigen remains unidentified. This sample is drawn from a study of cytomegalovirus exposure and HLA in healthy donors. Germline assignment: CDR1 MNHNS and CDR2 SASEGT. The ends were cut back, 5 bases at V and 13 bases at J, with 11 bases in the middle. The CDR3 covers 11 residues. Notes on the study in general: What was likely a sequencing artifact was a cluster of highly shared sequence variants.

PCR used 60 Vbeta primers and 13 Jbeta primers. Generated by immunoSEQ multiplex PCR, the TCRdb table keeps only in-frame clones and is missing some. The table has 100,000 to 150,000 clones, 80% seen once; the top ten hold about 8.9%. What was sequenced was PBMCs. The chain is built from TRBV6-1 and TRBJ1-4; D not resolved. The receptor was isolated from a man aged 30-40 years in good health and CMV-seropositive. CDR3: CASSREQILFF. In nucleotides, the CDR3 is TGTGCCAGCAGTCGTGAACAGATACTGTTTTTT.